This T cell receptor (beta chain) was sequenced during a study of blood T cell repertoires in COVID-19. Study summary: Samples representing acute and convalescent COVID-19 were sourced from the United States, Italy and Spain. T cells, B-cell-depleted T cells, or PBMCs provided the cDNA or gDNA that served as material.

From germline, CDR1 is DFQATT and CDR2 SNEGSKA (reference sequence). The CDR3 length is 12 residues. Trimming removed 3 bases at V and 8 bases at J, with 13 bases between. This clone was observed once. Per the authors' pipeline: Reference gene primer amplification in the assay estimated nucleated cell counts. Data came from immunoSEQ multiplex PCR; TCRdb stores just in-frame clones and leaves some out. The D gene and trimming were derived from the DNA, and the V and J assignments and clone size from that table. The data show about 49,000 clones, around 87% seen once. This sequence was found in a human donor in a cohort sampled during active COVID-19. The chain couples TRBV20-1 to TRBJ1-2; no clear D. Sequencing used peripheral blood. The CDR3 loop reads CSASSSRGGYTF. DNA of the CDR3: TGCAGTGCTAGTTCCTCGCGGGGAGGCTACACCTTC.